This T cell receptor (beta chain) is from a study of blood T cell repertoires in COVID-19. Study-level information: The origin of the acute and convalescent COVID-19 samples was the United States, Italy and Spain. Nucleic acid was either cDNA or gDNA, and it came from T cells, B-cell-depleted T cells, or PBMCs.

Germline V gene sequence: CDR1 MRHNA, CDR2 SNTAGT. This CDR3 contains 15 residues. The V end was cut by 5 bases, the J end by 2 bases, with 14 bases between. As handled by the study authors: Researchers report that nucleated cell counts were estimated from reference gene primer amplification. The table came from immunoSEQ multiplex PCR; TCRdb's copy has only in-frame clones and leaves some out. V, J and clone size are taken as reported in that table, and D and trimming were inferred from the DNA itself. This table holds around 280,000 clones, about nine tenths found once. The chain couples TRBV6-4 to TRBJ2-3; D unresolved. The material sequenced was peripheral blood. This receptor was obtained from a woman aged 45 to 65 who had recovered from COVID-19. CDR3 in amino acids: CASSPTQRFTDTQYF. In DNA, the CDR3 is TGTGCCAGCAGTCCGACTCAACGATTCACAGATACGCAGTATTTT.